The 8 T cell receptor beta chains presented below share a single source sample, sequenced in a study of blood T cells in healthy people across ages. A second PCR, run for 7 to 11 cycles, used a sample-barcoded 5' primer plus a J-beta primer mix. Each CDR3 protein is one row after TCRdb ran MiXCR on the 5' RACE reads. Altogether some 760,000 distinct CDR3 sequences are present, approximately 25% being singletons, with the ten largest covering under 10%. These data were also reused for a study on T cells of mothers and their children.

Sequenced material: blood. The receptors were gathered from a boy between 5 and 17 years old in good health.

This clonotype was observed at least ten times. The chain carries TRBV7-9 and TRBJ2-7; D call uncertain. The CDR3 extends over 11 amino acids. Germline values: CDR1 SEHNR, CDR2 FQNEAQ (reference sequence). The V and J ends lost 5 bases and 4 bases respectively, with 6 bases between them. CDR3 residues: CASSKGYEQYF. CDR3 coding DNA: TGTGCCAGCAGCAAAGGTTACGAGCAGTACTTC.

This clonotype showed up just a few times. V and J are TRBV4-1 and TRBJ2-5; D could derive from TRBD1 or TRBD2 (5 bases each). The CDR3 loop spans 14 amino acids. Germline CDR1 and CDR2: MGHRA and YSYEKL. Trimming removed 4 bases from V and 3 bases from J, with 12 bases in between. DNA for the CDR3: TGCGCCAGCAGCCGGTTGTTGGGGGAAGAGACCCAGTACTTC. Translating gives CASSRLLGEETQYF.

The chain is built from TRBV19 and TRBJ2-7; 7 nucleotides align to TRBD2. The junction had 8 bases not matched to a gene; V was cut back by 0 bases and J by 0 bases. This CDR3 comprises 17 residues. Germline CDR1 reads LNHDA; CDR2 reads SQIVND (reference sequence). The CDR3 DNA follows: TGTGCCAGTAGTATAGATGGGGTAGGGGACTACTCCTACGAGCAGTACTTC. Translating it yields CASSIDGVGDYSYEQYF.

This clonotype has only a few counts. This chain links TRBV5-1 with TRBJ2-5; the D is unclear. Trimming stripped 0 bases from V and 1 base from J, with 7 bases between. The CDR3 spans 14 residues. Germline assignment: CDR1 SGHRS and CDR2 YFSETQ. As DNA, the CDR3 is TGCGCCAGCAGCTTGGTGCAGGCCCAAGAGACCCAGTACTTC. Protein sequence: CASSLVQAQETQYF.

This clonotype has only a few counts. The V call is TRBV14, the J call TRBJ1-6; D unclear. The CDR3 is 15 residues long. Trimming stripped 1 base from V and 7 bases from J, with 11 bases between. Germline V gene lookup returns CDR1 SGHDN and CDR2 FVKESK. This CDR3 reads CASSQGQTLNSPLHF. Written as DNA, the CDR3 is TGTGCCAGCAGCCAAGGCCAGACCCTAAATTCACCCCTCCACTTT.

V gene TRBV24-1 combines with J gene TRBJ1-2; D unresolved. The CDR3 runs to 14 residues. Germline V gene data show CDR1 as KGHDR and CDR2 as SFDVKD. V lost 0 bases to trimming and J lost 8 bases, with 12 bases between them. CDR3 sequence: CATSDLEGFGGYTF. DNA of the CDR3: TGTGCCACCAGTGATTTGGAGGGCTTTGGCGGCTACACCTTC.

Only a few counts were recorded for this clonotype. The chain employs TRBV5-5 and TRBJ1-5; no definite D call. Trimming removed 7 bases from V and 1 base from J, with 15 bases in between. The CDR3 is 15 residues long. Germline assignment: CDR1 SGHKS and CDR2 YYEKEE (reference sequence). The DNA for the CDR3 is TGTGCCAGCTCCCCTCAAGCGCCGAGCAATCAGCCCCAGCATTTT. Its protein is CASSPQAPSNQPQHF.

The J gene is TRBJ1-2, the V gene TRBV3-1; 9 nucleotides match TRBD1. This CDR3 spans 13 amino acids. The V and J ends lost 6 bases and 8 bases, in that order; junction bases with no gene match: 7. Germline values: CDR1 LGHDT, CDR2 YNNKEL (reference sequence). CDR3 sequence (DNA): TGTGCCAGCAGTCAATACAGGGGGCAAGGCTACACCTTC. Translation: CASSQYRGQGYTF. The full variable domain, rest sourced from reference TRBV3-1 and TRBJ1-2, is DTAVSQTPKYLVTQMGNDKSIKCEQNLGHDTMYWYKQDSKKFLKIMFSYNNKELIINETVPNRFSPKSPDKAHLNLHINSLELGDSAVYFCASSQYRGQGYTFGSGTRLTVV.